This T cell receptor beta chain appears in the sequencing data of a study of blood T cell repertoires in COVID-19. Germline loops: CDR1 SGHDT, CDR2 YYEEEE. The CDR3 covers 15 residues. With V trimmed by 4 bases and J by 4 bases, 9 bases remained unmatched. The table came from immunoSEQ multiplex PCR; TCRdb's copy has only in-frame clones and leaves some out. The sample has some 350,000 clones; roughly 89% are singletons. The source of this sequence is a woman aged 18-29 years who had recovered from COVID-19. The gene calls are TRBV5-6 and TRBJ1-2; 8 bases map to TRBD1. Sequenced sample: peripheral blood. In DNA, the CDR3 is TGTGCCAGCAGCCCGGGACAGGCCTCAGGCTATGGCTACACCTTC. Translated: CASSPGQASGYGYTF.